One sample yielded the 25 T cell receptor beta chains listed below, sequenced in a study of blood T cell repertoires in COVID-19. The data were produced by immunoSEQ multiplex PCR, yet TCRdb's version contains in-frame clones alone and is incomplete. Among about 310,000 clones, roughly 87% were seen once, and the ten largest hold around 8.9%. Sequencing input: PBMCs or T cells enriched from blood (not recorded which). These TCRs come from a woman between 18 and 30 years old who had recovered from COVID-19.

This sequence joins TRBV5-1 and TRBJ1-2, with 8 bases fitting TRBD1. The CDR3 length is 15 residues. Looked up from germline, CDR1 is SGHRS and CDR2 is YFSETQ. With 0 bases clipped from V and 6 bases from J, the junction kept 7 bases outside the gene matches. DNA of the CDR3: TGCGCCAGCAGCTTGGATGGGACAGGAGACGATGGCTACACCTTC. It yields the protein CASSLDGTGDDGYTF.

The CDR3 spells CASSFEFGGPVTNYGYTF. CDR3 sequence (DNA): TGTGCCAGCAGTTTCGAGTTCGGGGGGCCGGTTACTAACTATGGCTACACCTTC. The rearrangement uses TRBV28 and TRBJ1-2; maybe TRBD1 (6 bases). Germline V gene lookup returns CDR1 MDHEN and CDR2 SYDVKM. V was cut by 3 bases and J by 0 bases, with 20 bases left in between. The CDR3 spans 18 residues.

This chain joins TRBV5-1 and TRBJ2-3; 16 nucleotides line up with TRBD2. Unmatched junction bases numbered 10, after V lost 0 bases and J lost 6 bases. The CDR3 consists of 19 residues. Germline V gives CDR1 SGHRS, CDR2 YFSETQ. CDR3 in DNA: TGCGCCAGCAGCTTGGCGCCGGGACTAGCGGGGGGGCCCTACGATACGCAGTATTTT. As protein: CASSLAPGLAGGPYDTQYF.

This chain connects TRBV6-2 or TRBV6-3 to TRBJ2-7; TRBD1 agrees at 7 bases. The V gene's germline CDR1 is MNHEY and CDR2 SVGEGT. With V trimmed by 2 bases and J by 2 bases, 3 bases remained unmatched. This CDR3 spans 14 amino acids. This CDR3 is CASSYVGTAYEQYF. The CDR3 bases are TGTGCCAGCAGTTACGTCGGGACAGCCTACGAGCAGTACTTC.

This rearrangement joins TRBV29-1 to TRBJ1-1; 8 nucleotides agree with TRBD1. There are 13 residues in the CDR3. Germline loops: CDR1 SQVTM, CDR2 ANQGSEA. Germline trimming cut 7 bases from V and 3 bases from J; bases unmatched to any gene: 7. The CDR3 here is CSARTGLDTEAFF. The CDR3 DNA sequence: TGCAGCGCTAGGACAGGGTTAGACACTGAAGCTTTCTTT.

This sequence joins TRBV28 and TRBJ1-5, with 7 bases matching TRBD1. This CDR3 has 17 residues. Looked up from germline, CDR1 is MDHEN and CDR2 is SYDVKM. With V trimmed by 3 bases and J by 6 bases, 14 bases remained unmatched. The CDR3 DNA follows: TGTGCCAGCAGTTTGCATCCATTTACAGGGGTCGGTCAGCCCCAGCATTTT. Translation: CASSLHPFTGVGQPQHF.

The V and J genes are TRBV7-2 and TRBJ1-1, with D perhaps TRBD1 (5 bases). CDR1 is SGHTA and CDR2 is FQGNSA in the germline V gene. With 3 bases removed from V and 0 bases from J, the gap between germline ends came to 8 bases. The CDR3 extends over 14 amino acids. CDR3 sequence: CASSFTRVNTEAFF. CDR3 in DNA: TGTGCCAGCAGCTTCACCAGGGTGAACACTGAAGCTTTCTTT.

This rearrangement joins TRBV5-1 to TRBJ2-2; 11 bases map to TRBD2. Per germline, CDR1 SGHRS and CDR2 YFSETQ. The CDR3 has 18 residues. J lost 0 bases, V lost 3 bases, and 7 bases had no gene match. CDR3 DNA sequence: TGCGCCAGCAGCTCCCGGGTAGCGGGAGGGCCGAACACCGGGGAGCTGTTTTTT. It specifies CASSSRVAGGPNTGELFF.

This clone has a handful of counts. The rearrangement links TRBV6-2 or TRBV6-3 to TRBJ2-2; TRBD2 matches 7 bases. The germline V gene has CDR1 MNHEY and CDR2 SVGEGT. The CDR3 totals 13 residues. J gave up 7 bases and V 4 bases, and 3 bases lay outside the gene matches. DNA of the CDR3: TGTGCCAGCAGTTCGAGGACTAGCGGGGAGCTGTTTTTT. It specifies CASSSRTSGELFF.

This clone was seen once. The gene calls are TRBV5-5 and TRBJ1-6; no clear D. Germline CDR1 reads SGHKS; CDR2 reads YYEKEE (reference sequence). This CDR3 contains 15 residues. Trimming removed 0 bases from V and 4 bases from J, with 8 bases in between. CDR3: CASSLAVSYNSPLHF. The DNA for the CDR3 is TGTGCCAGCAGCTTGGCTGTCAGTTATAATTCACCCCTCCACTTT.

The V call is TRBV21-1, the J call TRBJ2-5; the table's TRBD1 call for D was not verified on the DNA. TRBV21-1 is shown as a pseudogene. The CDR3 extends over 20 amino acids. The CDR3, as DNA: TGTGCCAGCGGCCTTTCTCCAAAAAATAGAAAGACAGGGGTCCAAGAGACCCAGTACTTC. It codes for CASGLSPKNRKTGVQETQYF.

The gene calls are TRBV7-8 and TRBJ2-3; 13 bases fit TRBD2. The J segment lost 2 bases and the V segment lost 5 bases, leaving 7 bases of the junction unmatched. This CDR3 is built from 17 residues. Germline assignment: CDR1 SGHVS and CDR2 FQNEAQ. The CDR3 DNA reads TGTGCCAGCAGCCTAAAGGGACTAGCGGGGACCACAGATACGCAGTATTTT. Its translation is CASSLKGLAGTTDTQYF.

This chain joins TRBV11-2 and TRBJ2-2; 8 nucleotides match TRBD2. The CDR3 loop spans 15 amino acids. Per the germline V gene, CDR1 is SGHAT and CDR2 is FQNNGV. V shed 3 bases, J shed 7 bases, and the junction held 7 bases outside the gene matches. CDR3 region: CASSLYTSGDGELFF. Written as DNA, the CDR3 is TGTGCCAGCAGCTTGTACACTAGCGGTGACGGGGAGCTGTTTTTT.

This clone was seen only once. The genes are TRBV15 and TRBJ2-7; 8 bases map to TRBD2. This CDR3 is built from 17 residues. Looked up from germline, CDR1 is LNHNV and CDR2 is YYDKDF (reference sequence). The junction had 10 bases not matched to a gene; V was cut back by 1 base and J by 2 bases. The CDR3 DNA reads TGTGCCACCAGCAGAGTAGCGGGGCTGGAAACCGCCTACGAGCAGTACTTC. Translated, it gives CATSRVAGLETAYEQYF.

V is TRBV5-6 and J is TRBJ1-5, with TRBD1 identical over 7 bases. Germline V gene sequence: CDR1 SGHDT, CDR2 YYEEEE. This CDR3 is 17 amino acids long. Losses at the gene ends were 1 base for V and 2 bases for J; bases not matched to a gene: 9. The CDR3 DNA reads TGTGCCAGCAGCTTGAACCCCACAGGGGTTGGCAATCAGCCCCAGCATTTT. Residues: CASSLNPTGVGNQPQHF.

The V call is TRBV19, the J call TRBJ1-5, with TRBD1 matching over 9 bases. J was trimmed by 4 bases and V by 6 bases; bases with no gene match: 7. Germline CDR1 reads LNHDA; CDR2 reads SQIVND (reference sequence). The CDR3 runs to 15 residues. CDR3 nucleotides: TGTGCCAGTAGCCAGACAGGGGGTAAGAATCAGCCCCAGCATTTT. Protein sequence: CASSQTGGKNQPQHF.

J is TRBJ2-7 and V is TRBV29-1; 11 positions match TRBD1. J gave up 5 bases and V 2 bases, and 5 bases lay outside the gene matches. Germline loops: CDR1 SQVTM, CDR2 ANQGSEA. This CDR3 region has 14 residues. CDR3 bases: TGCAGCGTTGAACGTGGACAGGGGGCGGACGAGCAGTACTTC. Its protein is CSVERGQGADEQYF.

This clone was counted once. V gene TRBV28 combines with J gene TRBJ2-7, with 14 positions matching TRBD2. The V and J ends lost 7 bases and 2 bases, in that order; junction bases with no gene match: 13. The CDR3 totals 18 residues. Germline assignment: CDR1 MDHEN and CDR2 SYDVKM. CDR3 sequence: CASTQGLAGERGAYEQYF. The CDR3 DNA sequence: TGTGCCAGCACCCAGGGACTAGCGGGAGAGAGAGGGGCCTACGAGCAGTACTTC. Drawing the rest from reference TRBV28 and TRBJ2-7, the complete variable domain is DVKVTQSSRYLVKRTGEKVFLECVQDMDHENMFWYRQDPGLGLRLIYFSYDVKMKEKGDIPEGYSVSREKKERFSLILESASTNQTSMYLCASTQGLAGERGAYEQYFGPGTRLTVT.

This clone occurred a few times. The V and J genes are TRBV9 and TRBJ1-2; perhaps TRBD1 as D (5 bases). Deletions cut 4 bases from V and 0 bases from J, with 7 bases between. Germline values: CDR1 SGDLS, CDR2 YYNGEE. CDR3 length equals 13 residues. The CDR3 DNA is TGTGCCAGCAGCCCAGGGCCTAACTATGGCTACACCTTC. The encoded protein is CASSPGPNYGYTF.

The V and J genes are TRBV10-3 and TRBJ2-7, with TRBD1 identical over 9 bases. The V and J ends lost 2 bases and 2 bases, in that order; junction bases with no gene match: 4. The CDR3 is 15 amino acids. Germline assignment: CDR1 ENHRY and CDR2 SYGVKD. The CDR3 DNA sequence: TGTGCCATCAGTGAGGAGGGACAGGGACCCTACGAGCAGTACTTC. This gives the protein CAISEEGQGPYEQYF.

This chain's CDR3 is CASSLSIGLDRRYTF. Written as DNA, the CDR3 is TGTGCCAGCAGCTTATCTATTGGTTTGGACAGGCGCTACACCTTC. The chain recombines TRBV7-9 with TRBJ1-2; the match to TRBD1 covers 7 bases. V dropped 2 bases and J dropped 9; count of bases not matched to a gene: 12. Germline V gives CDR1 SEHNR, CDR2 FQNEAQ (reference sequence). CDR3 size: 15 residues.

CDR3 sequence reads: CASSFAGVGRSYTF. The CDR3 DNA sequence: TGTGCCAGCAGTTTTGCGGGTGTCGGTCGCAGCTACACCTTC. The chain combines TRBV27 with TRBJ1-2, with D unresolved. V was cut by 3 bases and J by 9 bases, with 17 bases left in between. Germline CDR1 reads MNHEY; CDR2 reads SMNVEV (reference sequence). The CDR3 totals 14 residues.

Remarks on this clone: This same CDR3 is encoded by further DNA sequences in the sample. The chain couples TRBV7-2 to TRBJ2-3; 10 nucleotides align to TRBD2. J was trimmed by 1 base and V by 2 bases; bases with no gene match: 0. Germline-derived CDR1 and CDR2 are SGHTA and FQGNSA. The CDR3 has 15 residues. The CDR3 here is CASSLLAGGTDTQYF. The CDR3 DNA follows: TGTGCCAGCAGCTTACTAGCGGGAGGCACAGATACGCAGTATTTT.

V usage is TRBV20-1 and J usage is TRBJ2-2; no firm D call. Trimming took off 3 bases at V and 1 base at J, with 6 bases between the two ends. Germline lookup yields CDR1 DFQATT and CDR2 SNEGSKA (reference sequence). This CDR3 is 13 amino acids long. This CDR3 reads CSASARNTGELFF. The CDR3 DNA reads TGCAGTGCTAGTGCGCGGAACACCGGGGAGCTGTTTTTT.

The chain carries TRBV2 and TRBJ1-4, with D hard to call. Germline V gives CDR1 SNHLY, CDR2 FYNNEI. This CDR3 region has 12 residues. Trimming took off 7 bases at V and 8 bases at J, with 11 bases between the two ends. CDR3 sequence reads: CASKRQEEKLFF. The CDR3 DNA reads TGTGCCAGCAAACGCCAGGAAGAAAAACTGTTTTTT.